This entry describes one T cell receptor beta chain. Antigen specificity is unknown. The data derive from a study of cytomegalovirus exposure and HLA in healthy donors. Overall study findings and caveats: Among donors in an Asian-associated ancestry cluster, a later analysis reportedly found fewer N-insertions than the approximately 700-donor mean.

The PCR used 60 Vbeta and 13 Jbeta primers. Sequencing was performed with immunoSEQ multiplex PCR; in TCRdb, only in-frame clones are kept and a portion is missing. The table has 85,000 to 100,000 clones, 81% seen once. Germline CDR1 is SGHRS and CDR2 is YFSETQ. The CDR3 totals 17 residues. Trimming removed 0 bases from V and 4 bases from J; junction bases left unmatched: 8. Sequencing was performed on PBMCs. The chain recombines TRBV5-1 with TRBJ2-3, with 10 bases that match TRBD2. The clonotype was recovered from a girl aged 2 to 9 in good health and CMV-seropositive. CDR3 bases: TGCGCCAGCAGCTTGGGGCTAGCGGGAGAATGGGCAGATACGCAGTATTTT. Its protein is CASSLGLAGEWADTQYF.